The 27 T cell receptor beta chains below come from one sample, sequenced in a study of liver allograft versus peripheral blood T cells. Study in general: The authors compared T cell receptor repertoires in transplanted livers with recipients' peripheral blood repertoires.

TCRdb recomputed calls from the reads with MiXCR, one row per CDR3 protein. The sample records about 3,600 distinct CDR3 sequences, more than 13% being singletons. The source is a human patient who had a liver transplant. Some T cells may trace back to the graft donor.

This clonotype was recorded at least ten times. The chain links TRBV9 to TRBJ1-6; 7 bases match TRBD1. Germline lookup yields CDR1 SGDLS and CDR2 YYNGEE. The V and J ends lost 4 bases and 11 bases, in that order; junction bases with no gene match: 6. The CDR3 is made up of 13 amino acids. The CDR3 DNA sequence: TGTGCCAGCAGCTCCCGACAGGGAACACCCCTCCACTTT. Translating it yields CASSSRQGTPLHF.

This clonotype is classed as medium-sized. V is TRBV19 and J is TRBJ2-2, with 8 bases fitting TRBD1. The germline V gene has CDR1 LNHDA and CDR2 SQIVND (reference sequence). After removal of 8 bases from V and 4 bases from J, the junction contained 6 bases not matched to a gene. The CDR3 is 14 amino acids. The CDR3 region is CASAGTGFTGELFF. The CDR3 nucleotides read TGTGCCAGTGCCGGGACAGGATTCACCGGGGAGCTGTTTTTT.

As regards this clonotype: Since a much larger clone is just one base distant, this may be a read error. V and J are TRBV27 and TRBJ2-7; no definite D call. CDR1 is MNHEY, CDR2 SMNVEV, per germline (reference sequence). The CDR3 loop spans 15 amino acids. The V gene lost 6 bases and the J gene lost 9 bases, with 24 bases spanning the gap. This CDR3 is CASSPSIHSLPGQYF. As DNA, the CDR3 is TGTGCCAGCAGCCCTAGTATACACAGTCTCCCCGGGCAGTACTTC.

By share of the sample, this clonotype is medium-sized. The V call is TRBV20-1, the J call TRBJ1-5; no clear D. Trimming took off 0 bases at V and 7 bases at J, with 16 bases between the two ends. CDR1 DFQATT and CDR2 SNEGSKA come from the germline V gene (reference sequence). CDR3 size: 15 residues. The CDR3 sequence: CSARDPLRVGQPQHF. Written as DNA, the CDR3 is TGCAGTGCTAGAGATCCTCTACGGGTAGGGCAGCCCCAGCATTTT.

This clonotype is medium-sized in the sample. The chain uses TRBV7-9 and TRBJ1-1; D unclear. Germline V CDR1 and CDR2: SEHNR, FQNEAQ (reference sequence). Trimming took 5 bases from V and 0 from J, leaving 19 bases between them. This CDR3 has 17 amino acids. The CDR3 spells CASSPQVGFGMNTEAFF. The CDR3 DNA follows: TGTGCCAGCAGCCCCCAAGTCGGGTTCGGTATGAACACTGAAGCTTTCTTT.

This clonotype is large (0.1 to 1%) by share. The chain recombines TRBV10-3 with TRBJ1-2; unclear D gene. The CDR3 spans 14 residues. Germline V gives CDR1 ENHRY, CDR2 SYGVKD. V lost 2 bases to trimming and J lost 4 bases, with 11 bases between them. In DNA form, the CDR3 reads TGTGCCATCAGTGAGCCCGGGCCGGTCTATGGCTACACCTTC. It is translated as CAISEPGPVYGYTF.

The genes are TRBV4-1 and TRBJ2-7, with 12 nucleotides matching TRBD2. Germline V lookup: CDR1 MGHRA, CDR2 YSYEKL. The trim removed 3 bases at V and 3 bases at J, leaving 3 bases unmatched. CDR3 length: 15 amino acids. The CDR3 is CASSHGLAGNYEQYF. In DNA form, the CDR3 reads TGCGCCAGCAGCCATGGACTAGCGGGGAACTACGAGCAGTACTTC.

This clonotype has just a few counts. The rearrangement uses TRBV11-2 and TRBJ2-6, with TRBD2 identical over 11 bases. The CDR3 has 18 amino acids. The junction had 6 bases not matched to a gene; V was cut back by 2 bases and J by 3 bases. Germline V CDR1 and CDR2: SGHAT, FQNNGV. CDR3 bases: TGTGCCAGCAGCTTATGGGTAGCGGGAGGGCTTGGGGCCAACGTCCTGACTTTC. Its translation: CASSLWVAGGLGANVLTF.

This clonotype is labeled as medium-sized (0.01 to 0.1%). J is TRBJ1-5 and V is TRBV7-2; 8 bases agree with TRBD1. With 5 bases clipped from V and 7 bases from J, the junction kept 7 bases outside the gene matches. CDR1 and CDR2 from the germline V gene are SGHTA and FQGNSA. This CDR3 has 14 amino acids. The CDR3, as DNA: TGTGCCAGCAGCCCTCAGGGGGCAGGACAGCCCCAGCATTTT. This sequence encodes CASSPQGAGQPQHF.

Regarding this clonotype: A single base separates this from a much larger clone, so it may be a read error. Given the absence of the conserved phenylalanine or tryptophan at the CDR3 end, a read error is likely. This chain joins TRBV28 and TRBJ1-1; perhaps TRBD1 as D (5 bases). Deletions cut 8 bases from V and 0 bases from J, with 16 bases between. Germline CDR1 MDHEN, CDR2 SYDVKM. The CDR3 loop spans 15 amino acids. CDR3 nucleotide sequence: TGTGCCAGCCTTCCGTGGGGGGGACTGAACACTGAAGCTTTCCTT. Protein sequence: CASLPWGGLNTEAFL.

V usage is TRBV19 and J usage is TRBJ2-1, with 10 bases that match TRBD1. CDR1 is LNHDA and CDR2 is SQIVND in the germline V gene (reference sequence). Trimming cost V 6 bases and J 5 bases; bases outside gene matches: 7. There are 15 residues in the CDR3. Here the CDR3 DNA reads TGTGCCAGTAGCACCGGGACAGGGGTCCACAATGAGCAGTTCTTC. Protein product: CASSTGTGVHNEQFF.

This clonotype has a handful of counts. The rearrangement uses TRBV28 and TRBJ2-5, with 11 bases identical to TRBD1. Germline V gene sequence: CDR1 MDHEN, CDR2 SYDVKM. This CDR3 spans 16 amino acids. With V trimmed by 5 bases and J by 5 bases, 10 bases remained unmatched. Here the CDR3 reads CASSPTPGDRGETQYF. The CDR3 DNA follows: TGTGCCAGCAGTCCAACGCCCGGGGACAGGGGGGAGACCCAGTACTTC.

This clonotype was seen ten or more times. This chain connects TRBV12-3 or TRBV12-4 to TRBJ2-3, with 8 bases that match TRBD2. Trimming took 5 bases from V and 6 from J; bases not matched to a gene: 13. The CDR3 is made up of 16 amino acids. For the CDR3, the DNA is TGTGCCAGCAGTCTTCTCGGGACTAGAGGGAGTGATACGCAGTATTTT. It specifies CASSLLGTRGSDTQYF.

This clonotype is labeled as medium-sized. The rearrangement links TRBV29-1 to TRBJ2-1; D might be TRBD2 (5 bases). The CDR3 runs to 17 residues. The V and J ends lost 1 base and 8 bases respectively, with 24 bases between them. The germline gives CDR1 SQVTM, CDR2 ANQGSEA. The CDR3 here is CSVEGGYGEANKDEQFF. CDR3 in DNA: TGCAGCGTTGAAGGCGGGTACGGAGAGGCGAATAAGGATGAGCAGTTCTTC.

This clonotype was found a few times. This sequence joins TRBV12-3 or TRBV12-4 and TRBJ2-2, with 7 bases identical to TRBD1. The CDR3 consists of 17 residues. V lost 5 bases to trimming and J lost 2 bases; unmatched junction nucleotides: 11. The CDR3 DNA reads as TGTGCCAGCAGTCTATTCGGGACAGAAAGAAACACCGGGGAGCTGTTTTTT. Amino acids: CASSLFGTERNTGELFF.

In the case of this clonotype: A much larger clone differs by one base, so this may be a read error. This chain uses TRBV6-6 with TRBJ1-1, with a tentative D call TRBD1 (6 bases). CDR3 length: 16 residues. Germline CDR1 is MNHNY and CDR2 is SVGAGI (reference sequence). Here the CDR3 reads CANSYSTGSGDTEAFF. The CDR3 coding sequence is TGTGCCAACAGTTACTCCACAGGGAGTGGGGACACTGAAGCTTTCTTT.

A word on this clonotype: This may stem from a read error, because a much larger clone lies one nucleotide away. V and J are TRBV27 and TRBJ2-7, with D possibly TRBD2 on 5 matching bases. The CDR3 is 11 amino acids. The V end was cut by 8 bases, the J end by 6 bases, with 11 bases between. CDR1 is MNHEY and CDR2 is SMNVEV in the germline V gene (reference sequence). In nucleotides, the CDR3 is TGTGCCAGCGGATACGGGGTCGAGCAGTACTTC. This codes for CASGYGVEQYF.

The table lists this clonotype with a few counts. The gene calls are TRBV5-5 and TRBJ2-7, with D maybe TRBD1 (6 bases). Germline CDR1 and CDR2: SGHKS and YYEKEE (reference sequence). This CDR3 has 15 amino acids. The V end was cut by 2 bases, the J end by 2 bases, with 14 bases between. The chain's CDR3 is CASSFEWAGAYEQYF. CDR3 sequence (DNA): TGTGCCAGCAGCTTTGAGTGGGCAGGGGCCTACGAGCAGTACTTC.

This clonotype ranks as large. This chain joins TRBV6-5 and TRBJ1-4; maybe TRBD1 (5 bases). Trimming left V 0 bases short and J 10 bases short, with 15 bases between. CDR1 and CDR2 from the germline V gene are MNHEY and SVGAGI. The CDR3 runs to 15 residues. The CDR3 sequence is CASSYSRTLGGKLFF. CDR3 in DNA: TGTGCCAGCAGTTACTCACGCACCCTCGGGGGAAAACTGTTTTTT.

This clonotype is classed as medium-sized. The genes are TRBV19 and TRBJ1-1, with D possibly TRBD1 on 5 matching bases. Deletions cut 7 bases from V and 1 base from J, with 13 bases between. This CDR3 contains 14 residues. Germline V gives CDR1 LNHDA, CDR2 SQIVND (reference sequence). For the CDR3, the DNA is TGTGCCAGTAAGAGGGGCTCAGGGAACACTGAAGCTTTCTTT. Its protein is CASKRGSGNTEAFF.

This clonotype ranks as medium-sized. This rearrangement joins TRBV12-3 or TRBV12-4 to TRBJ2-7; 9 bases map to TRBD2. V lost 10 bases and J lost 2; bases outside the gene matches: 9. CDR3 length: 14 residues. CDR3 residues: CATPSGRFAYEQYF. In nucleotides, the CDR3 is TGTGCCACCCCGAGCGGGAGGTTCGCCTACGAGCAGTACTTC.

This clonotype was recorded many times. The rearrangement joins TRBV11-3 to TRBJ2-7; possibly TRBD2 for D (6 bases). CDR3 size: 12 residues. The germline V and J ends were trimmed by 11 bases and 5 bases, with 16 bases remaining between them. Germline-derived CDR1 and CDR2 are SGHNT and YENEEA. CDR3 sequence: CAGRRGQHEQYF. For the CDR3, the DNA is TGTGCCGGAAGGAGGGGCCAACACGAGCAGTACTTC. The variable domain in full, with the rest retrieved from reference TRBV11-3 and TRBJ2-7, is EAGVVQSPRYKIIEKKQPVAFWCNPISGHNTLYWYLQNLGQGPELLIRYENEEAVDDSQLPKDRFSAERLKGVDSTLKIQPAELGDSAVYLCAGRRGQHEQYFGPGTRLTVT.

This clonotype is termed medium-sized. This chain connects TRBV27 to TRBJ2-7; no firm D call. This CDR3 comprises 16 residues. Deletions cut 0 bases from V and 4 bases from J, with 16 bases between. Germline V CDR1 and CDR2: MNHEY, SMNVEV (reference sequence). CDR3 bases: TGTGCCAGCAGTTTATCAAACCCTCCCGGGCATTACGAGCAGTACTTC. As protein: CASSLSNPPGHYEQYF.

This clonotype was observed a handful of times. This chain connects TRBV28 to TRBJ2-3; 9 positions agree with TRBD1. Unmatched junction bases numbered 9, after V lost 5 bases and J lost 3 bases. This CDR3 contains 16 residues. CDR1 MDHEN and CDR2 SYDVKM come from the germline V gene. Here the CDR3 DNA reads TGTGCCAGCAGTGAGTACCGGGACAGGGAGACAGATACGCAGTATTTT. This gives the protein CASSEYRDRETDTQYF.

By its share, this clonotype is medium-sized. The CDR3 sequence is CASSPSTYEQYF. The CDR3 bases are TGTGCCAGCAGCCCTTCTACCTACGAGCAGTACTTC. The chain has TRBV11-2 and TRBJ2-7; D not resolved. The CDR3 totals 12 residues. Trimming left V 5 bases short and J 2 bases short, with 7 bases between. Germline CDR1 and CDR2: SGHAT and FQNNGV.

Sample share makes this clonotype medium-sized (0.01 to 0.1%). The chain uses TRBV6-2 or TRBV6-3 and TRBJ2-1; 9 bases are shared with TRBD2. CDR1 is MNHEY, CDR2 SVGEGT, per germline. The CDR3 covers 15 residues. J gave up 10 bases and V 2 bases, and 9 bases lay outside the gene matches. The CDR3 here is CASSYVAGGPREQFF. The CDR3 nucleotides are TGTGCCAGCAGTTACGTGGCGGGAGGGCCTAGGGAGCAGTTCTTC.

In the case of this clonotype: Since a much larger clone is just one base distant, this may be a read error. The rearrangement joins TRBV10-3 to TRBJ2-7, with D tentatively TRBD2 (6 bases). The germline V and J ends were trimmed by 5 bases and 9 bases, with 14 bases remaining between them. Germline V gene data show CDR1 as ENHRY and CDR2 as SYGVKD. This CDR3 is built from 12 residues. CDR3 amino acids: CAISPPRGGQYF. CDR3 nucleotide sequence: TGTGCCATCAGTCCCCCCCGGGGAGGGCAGTACTTC.